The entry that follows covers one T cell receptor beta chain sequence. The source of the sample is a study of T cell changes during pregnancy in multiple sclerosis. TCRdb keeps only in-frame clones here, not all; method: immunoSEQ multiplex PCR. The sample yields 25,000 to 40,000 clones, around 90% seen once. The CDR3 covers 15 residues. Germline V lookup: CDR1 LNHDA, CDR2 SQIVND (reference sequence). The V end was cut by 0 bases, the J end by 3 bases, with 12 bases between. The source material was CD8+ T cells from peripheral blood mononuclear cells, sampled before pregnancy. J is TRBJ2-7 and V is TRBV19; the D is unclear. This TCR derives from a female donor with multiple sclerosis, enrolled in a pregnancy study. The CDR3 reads CASSIDPSGFYEQYF. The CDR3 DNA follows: TGTGCCAGTAGTATAGATCCGAGTGGTTTCTACGAGCAGTACTTC.